The T cell receptor beta chain described here comes from a study of blood T cells in healthy people across ages. V was trimmed by 1 base and J by 4 bases, leaving 17 bases between them. The germline CDR1 and CDR2 sequences are SGHKS and YYEKEE (reference sequence). The CDR3 length is 16 residues. A second roughly 6 to 12 cycle PCR used barcoded and J-beta primers. One entry per CDR3 protein, called by TCRdb with MiXCR from the 5' RACE reads. The sample contains more than 600,000 distinct CDR3 sequences, more than 20% of which appear only once. The same data also went into a second study, on T cells of mothers and their children.

This chain links TRBV5-5 with TRBJ2-5; maybe TRBD2 (6 bases). The clonotype comes from a boy younger than 18 in good health. The material sequenced was blood. CDR3 nucleotide sequence: TGTGCCAGCAGCTTGTGGCCCGGGGGTCTCCCAGAGACCCAGTACTTC. Amino acid sequence: CASSLWPGGLPETQYF.